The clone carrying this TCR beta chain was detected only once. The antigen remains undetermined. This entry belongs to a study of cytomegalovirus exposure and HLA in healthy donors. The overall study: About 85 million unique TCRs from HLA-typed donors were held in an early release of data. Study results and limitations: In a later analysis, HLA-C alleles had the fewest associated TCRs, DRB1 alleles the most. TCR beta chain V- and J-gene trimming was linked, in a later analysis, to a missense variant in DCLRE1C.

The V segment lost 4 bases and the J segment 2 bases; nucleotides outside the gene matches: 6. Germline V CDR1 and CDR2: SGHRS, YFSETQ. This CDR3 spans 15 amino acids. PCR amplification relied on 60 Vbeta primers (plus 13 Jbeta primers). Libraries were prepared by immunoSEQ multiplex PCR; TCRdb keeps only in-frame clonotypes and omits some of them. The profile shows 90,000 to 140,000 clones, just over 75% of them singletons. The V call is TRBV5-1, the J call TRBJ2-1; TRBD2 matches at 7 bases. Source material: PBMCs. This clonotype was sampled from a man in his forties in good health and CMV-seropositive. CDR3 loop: CASSAASGTYNEQFF. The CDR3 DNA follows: TGCGCCAGCAGCGCAGCTAGCGGCACCTACAATGAGCAGTTCTTC.